The count of the clone carrying this TCR beta chain is one. Its antigen is unidentified. Depths of 1 in 200,000 to 1 in 1 million T cells were the sequencing target. Produced via immunoSEQ multiplex PCR; TCRdb's table is partial and in-frame only. The sample records fewer than 100,000 clones, around 84% being singletons. This sample is drawn from a study of cytotoxic CD8 clonotypes in ibrutinib-treated CLL. CDR1 is GTSNPN and CDR2 is SVGIG in the germline V gene (reference sequence). V was cut by 3 bases and J by 7 bases, with 15 bases left in between. The CDR3 covers 13 residues. Study results and caveats: The clonality went up when patients responded to ibrutinib and dropped back toward baseline at progression.

The chain recombines TRBV30 with TRBJ2-5; D gene uncertain. This specimen consisted of PBMCs, obtained before ibrutinib treatment. The sequence came from a human donor with chronic lymphocytic leukemia. DNA for the CDR3: TGTGCCTGGAGCCCGGGTCCCGCGACGACCCAGTACTTC. Amino acids: CAWSPGPATTQYF.